This passage covers 10 T cell receptor beta chains from one sample sequenced in a study of long-term antiretroviral therapy in people with HIV. The assay used was immunoSEQ (version v3.0), run at survey level. Data came from immunoSEQ multiplex PCR; TCRdb stores just in-frame clones and leaves some out. The sample carries 20,000 or so clones, 75% to 90% recorded once. The input for sequencing was unsorted PBMCs, taken approximately 6.2 years after starting antiretroviral therapy. Source of these receptors: a man younger than 40 with HIV.

The chain links TRBV6-5 to TRBJ1-5; no reliable D call. The germline CDR1 and CDR2 sequences are MNHEY and SVGAGI. CDR3 length equals 13 residues. The germline V and J ends were trimmed by 8 bases and 3 bases, with 11 bases remaining between them. The CDR3 coding sequence is TGTGCCAGCCCGGTGGGGAACAATCAGCCCCAGCATTTT. Protein product: CASPVGNNQPQHF.

This sequence joins TRBV5-1 and TRBJ1-4; D is unresolved. Trimming took 4 bases from V and 4 from J, leaving 14 bases between them. CDR3 length equals 15 residues. Per germline, CDR1 SGHRS and CDR2 YFSETQ. The CDR3 sequence is CASSVAGSSNEKLFF. The CDR3 coding sequence is TGCGCCAGCAGCGTGGCAGGTTCTAGTAATGAAAAACTGTTTTTT.

The chain recombines TRBV29-1 with TRBJ1-2; TRBD1 matches 9 bases. The CDR3 sequence is 13 residues long. Germline V gene sequence: CDR1 SQVTM, CDR2 ANQGSEA. J lost 4 bases, V lost 4 bases, and 4 bases had no gene match. CDR3 region: CSVADRGGYGYTF. The DNA of the CDR3 is TGCAGCGTTGCGGACAGGGGTGGCTATGGCTACACCTTC.

The rearrangement uses TRBV9 and TRBJ2-1, with 10 bases aligning to TRBD2. CDR1 and CDR2 from the germline V gene are SGDLS and YYNGEE. This CDR3 comprises 15 residues. V lost 1 base to trimming and J lost 4 bases; unmatched junction nucleotides: 2. The CDR3 sequence is CASSVSTSGYNEQFF. For the CDR3, the DNA is TGTGCCAGCAGCGTATCGACTAGCGGGTACAATGAGCAGTTCTTC.

The rearrangement uses TRBV5-1 and TRBJ1-1, with D perhaps TRBD1 (5 bases). V lost 6 bases, J lost 2 bases, and 17 bases lay in between. The germline V gene has CDR1 SGHRS and CDR2 YFSETQ. The CDR3 has 15 amino acids. The DNA of the CDR3 is TGCGCCAGCACCCCAGAAGACAGCCTAAACACTGAAGCTTTCTTT. It encodes CASTPEDSLNTEAFF. The full variable domain, completed using reference TRBV5-1 and TRBJ1-1, is KAGVTQTPRYLIKTRGQQVTLSCSPISGHRSVSWYQQTPGQGLQFLFEYFSETQRNKGNFPGRFSGRQFSNSRSEMNVSTLELGDSALYLCASTPEDSLNTEAFFGQGTRLTVV.

The chain employs TRBV18 and TRBJ2-1, with TRBD2 as a possible D gene (7 bases). The CDR3 totals 15 residues. V lost 1 base to trimming and J lost 5 bases, with 12 bases between them. Germline lookup yields CDR1 KGHSH and CDR2 LQKENI. CDR3 loop: CASSPRGGPNNEQFF. CDR3 sequence (DNA): TGTGCCAGCTCACCACGGGGGGGCCCGAACAATGAGCAGTTCTTC.

V is TRBV5-6 and J is TRBJ2-1; D gene uncertain. The CDR3 consists of 15 residues. V was cut by 5 bases and J by 2 bases, with 14 bases left in between. CDR1 is SGHDT and CDR2 is YYEEEE in the germline V gene. CDR3 DNA: TGTGCCAGCAGAACCAGAGTGGCGGCCTACAATGAGCAGTTCTTC. This translates into CASRTRVAAYNEQFF.

This clone was picked up one time. J is TRBJ2-7 and V is TRBV6-5; 10 nucleotides match TRBD1. Trimming removed 7 bases from V and 3 bases from J; junction bases left unmatched: 6. The CDR3 runs to 14 residues. Germline V gene data show CDR1 as MNHEY and CDR2 as SVGAGI. This CDR3 is CASNPGTGDYEQYF. The CDR3 DNA sequence: TGTGCCAGCAATCCCGGGACAGGGGACTACGAGCAGTACTTC.

V usage is TRBV5-4 and J usage is TRBJ2-3, with 9 nucleotides matching TRBD2. The CDR3 runs 16 residues. V gave up 2 bases and J gave up 6 bases; unmatched junction bases: 10. Germline V CDR1 and CDR2: SGHNT, YYREEE (reference sequence). The CDR3 spells CASSLRLAGEGDTQYF. CDR3 in DNA: TGTGCCAGCAGCTTAAGATTAGCGGGGGAAGGGGATACGCAGTATTTT.

The chain couples TRBV10-3 to TRBJ2-7, with 13 bases fitting TRBD2. The CDR3 extends over 15 amino acids. Looked up from germline, CDR1 is ENHRY and CDR2 is SYGVKD. V lost 10 bases and J lost 1; bases outside the gene matches: 7. The CDR3 is CATSGLAGVSYEQYF. Here the CDR3 DNA reads TGTGCCACCAGCGGACTAGCGGGAGTTTCCTACGAGCAGTACTTC.